Only a few counts were recorded for the clone carrying this TCR beta chain. What it recognizes is unknown. V was trimmed by 6 bases and J by 0 bases, leaving 15 bases between them. This CDR3 comprises 15 residues. Germline-derived CDR1 and CDR2 are DFQATT and SNEGSKA (reference sequence). These data originate in a study of T cell repertoires in cytomegalovirus infection. For the study at large: Indications came from public TCR beta signatures; they pointed to CMV infection and to a matching HLA type. Whole-study results and caveats: Summed public TCR beta family frequency identified CMV carriers bearing the relevant HLA.

Via MiXCR, TCRdb re-called the reads, giving one row per CDR3 protein. The sample has over 150,000 distinct CDR3 sequences, around an eighth seen once. The sample was PBMCs. This sequence originates from a human donor in good health (CMV status not recorded). Some clones in this sample may be carry-over from other donors' samples. V is TRBV20-1 and J is TRBJ2-1, with D unclear. The CDR3 sequence is CSARSFLSSYNEQFF. The CDR3 DNA sequence: TGCAGTGCAAGGAGCTTCCTAAGCTCCTACAATGAGCAGTTCTTC.